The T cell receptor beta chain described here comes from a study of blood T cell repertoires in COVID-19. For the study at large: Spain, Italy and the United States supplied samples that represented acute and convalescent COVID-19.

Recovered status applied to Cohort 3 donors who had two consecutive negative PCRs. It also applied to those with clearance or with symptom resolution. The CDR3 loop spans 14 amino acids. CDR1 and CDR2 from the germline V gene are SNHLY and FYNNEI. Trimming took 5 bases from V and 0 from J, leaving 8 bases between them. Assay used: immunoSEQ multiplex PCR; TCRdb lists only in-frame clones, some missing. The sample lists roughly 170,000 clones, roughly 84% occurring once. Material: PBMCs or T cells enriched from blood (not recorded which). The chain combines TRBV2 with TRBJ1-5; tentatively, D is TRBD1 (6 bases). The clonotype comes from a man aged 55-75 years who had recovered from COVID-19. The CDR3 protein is CASSNRDSNQPQHF. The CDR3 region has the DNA TGTGCCAGCAGTAACAGGGATAGCAATCAGCCCCAGCATTTT.